The rows below give T cell receptor beta chains drawn from one sample of a study of tumor-infiltrating lymphocytes in oesophageal squamous cell carcinoma. TCRdb re-called the PCR reads through MiXCR, storing one row per CDR3 protein. This table has roughly 20,000 distinct CDR3 sequences, around 35% appearing once. The sequencing input was esophageal tumor tissue. The receptors stem from a male donor with esophageal squamous cell carcinoma. Each CDR3 is given with its conserved first and last residue. The D gene is left open where the match is weak. Clone size is stated in some rows and not others, as once, few, many or a class when expanded.

cdr3_aa cdr3_nt v_call clone_size j_call d_call
CASSRTANYGYTF TGCGCCAGCAGCCGGACCGCGAACTATGGCTACACCTTC TRBV4-1 . TRBJ1-2 .
CASSFGGLGTEAFF TGTGCCAGCAGCTTTGGGGGGCTGGGCACTGAAGCTTTCTTT TRBV7-2 . TRBJ1-1 .
CASSGQVRGFNEKLFF TGTGCCAGCAGTGGTCAGGTCAGGGGGTTTAATGAAAAACTGTTTTTT TRBV6-1 many TRBJ1-4 TRBD1
CASSPGRVGTLRLEQYF TGTGCCAGCAGCCCAGGGCGGGTTGGGACGCTACGTCTGGAGCAGTACTTC TRBV7-2 . TRBJ2-7 .
CASNPERPQPQHF TGTGCCAGCAATCCAGAAAGGCCTCAGCCCCAGCATTTT TRBV6-1 many TRBJ1-5 .
CASSDLAGTFKGETQYF TGTGCCAGCAGTGATTTGGCCGGGACATTCAAGGGGGAGACCCAGTACTTC TRBV2 many TRBJ2-5 .
CASSLKGNQWGEQYF TGTGCCAGCAGCTTAAAGGGAAATCAATGGGGCGAGCAGTACTTC TRBV7-2 medium-sized TRBJ2-7 .
CASSFLPRTASGANVLTF TGTGCCAGCAGCTTTCTACCTCGGACAGCTTCTGGGGCCAACGTCCTGACTTTC TRBV7-2 . TRBJ2-6 .
CASRMTGMWRETQYF TGTGCCAGCAGGATGACAGGGATGTGGCGAGAGACCCAGTACTTC TRBV28 . TRBJ2-5 TRBD1
CATSVGTKNEQYF TGTGCCACCAGTGTAGGGACGAAGAATGAGCAGTACTTC TRBV24-1 . TRBJ2-7 .
CASSLGQGGEKLFF TGTGCCAGCAGCTTAGGACAGGGAGGTGAAAAACTGTTTTTT TRBV7-2 . TRBJ1-4 TRBD1
CASSPRSDSKNIQYF TGTGCCAGCAGTCCCCGATCGGACAGTAAAAACATTCAGTACTTC TRBV27 few TRBJ2-4 .
CATSRGNRGTEAFF TGTGCCACCAGCAGGGGAAACAGGGGCACTGAAGCTTTCTTT TRBV15 . TRBJ1-1 TRBD1
CASSLDRGAEEKLFF TGTGCCAGCAGCTTAGATAGGGGGGCGGAGGAAAAACTGTTTTTT TRBV7-8 medium-sized TRBJ1-4 .
CASSRTSGIESYNEQFF TGTGCCAGCAGCCGGACTAGCGGGATTGAGTCCTACAATGAGCAGTTCTTC TRBV27 . TRBJ2-1 TRBD2
CASSPGGRNEKLFF TGTGCCAGCAGTCCTGGGGGGCGGAATGAAAAACTGTTTTTT TRBV6-1 many TRBJ1-4 .
CASTTSGGSTDTQYF TGTGCCAGCACCACTAGCGGGGGAAGCACAGATACGCAGTATTTT TRBV28 . TRBJ2-3 TRBD2
CATNPYRGRNEQFF TGTGCCACCAACCCATACAGGGGGCGGAATGAGCAGTTCTTC TRBV15 . TRBJ2-1 TRBD1
CASSELPGQGNEKLFF TGTGCCAGCAGCGAGCTCCCCGGACAGGGAAATGAAAAACTGTTTTTT TRBV6-1 many TRBJ1-4 TRBD1
CASRENRAGLTGELYF TGTGCCAGCAGGGAGAACAGGGCCGGACTCACCGGGGAGCTGTATTTT TRBV6-1 . TRBJ2-3 .
CASSLGGGSGEQYF TGTGCCAGCAGCTTAGGCGGGGGGAGCGGCGAGCAGTACTTC TRBV7-8 medium-sized TRBJ2-7 TRBD2
CASSSVRTTSYNEQFF TGTGCCAGCAGTTCAGTACGGACTACATCCTACAATGAGCAGTTCTTC TRBV5-5 many TRBJ2-1 .
CASSLWGGGNTEAFF TGTGCCAGCAGCTTATGGGGGGGTGGGAACACTGAAGCTTTCTTT TRBV7-3 medium-sized TRBJ1-1 .
CASSLTGGDYGYTF TGTGCCAGCAGCCTCACAGGGGGCGACTATGGCTACACCTTC TRBV7-3 medium-sized TRBJ1-2 TRBD1
CASSFGSSSYNEQFF TGTGCCAGCAGCTTCGGGTCTAGCTCCTACAATGAGCAGTTCTTC TRBV7-3 . TRBJ2-1 .
CASSTISSYNEQFF TGTGCCAGCAGCACTATAAGCTCCTACAATGAGCAGTTCTTC TRBV5-3 . TRBJ2-1 .
CASRRGQDTEAFF TGCGCCAGCAGACGGGGACAGGACACTGAAGCTTTCTTT TRBV10-1 many TRBJ1-1 TRBD1
CASSPAVPGGGAFF TGTGCCAGCAGCCCGGCAGTCCCAGGGGGTGGAGCTTTCTTT TRBV7-9 many TRBJ1-1 TRBD1
CASSWDRGNTEAFF TGTGCCAGCAGTTGGGACAGGGGGAACACTGAAGCTTTCTTT TRBV28 many TRBJ1-1 TRBD1
CASSEGGRASNEQFF TGCGCCAGCAGTGAAGGGGGGAGGGCCTCCAATGAGCAGTTCTTC TRBV10-1 many TRBJ2-1 .
CASSQGTGSSNYGYTF TGTGCCAGCAGCCAAGGGACAGGGAGTTCTAACTATGGCTACACCTTC TRBV3-1 few TRBJ1-2 TRBD1
CASRTGAPDTQYF TGTGCCAGCAGGACAGGGGCTCCAGATACGCAGTATTTT TRBV6-9 . TRBJ2-3 TRBD1
CASSPGSYNEQFF TGTGCCAGCAGCCCCGGCTCCTACAATGAGCAGTTCTTC TRBV7-2 . TRBJ2-1 .
CASSLAPGGETQFF TGTGCCAGCAGCTTAGCCCCAGGGGGTGAGACCCAGTTCTTC TRBV7-2 many TRBJ2-1 TRBD1
CASSLGPDETQYF TGTGCCAGCAGCTTAGGCCCGGATGAGACCCAGTACTTC TRBV7-6 . TRBJ2-5 .
CASSLRRDGTDTQYF TGTGCCAGCAGCTTAAGGCGCGATGGCACAGATACGCAGTATTTT TRBV7-3 . TRBJ2-3 .
CASSGFGGTDTDTQYF TGTGCCAGCAGTGGCTTTGGGGGGACTGACACAGATACGCAGTATTTT TRBV12-3/TRBV12-4 many TRBJ2-3 .
CASSLGFAGGNYEQYF TGTGCCAGCAGCTTGGGTTTTGCGGGAGGCAATTACGAGCAGTACTTC TRBV7-8 medium-sized TRBJ2-7 TRBD2
CASSMSGGGQPQHF TGTGCCAGCAGCATGAGCGGGGGCGGGCAGCCCCAGCATTTT TRBV6-1 many TRBJ1-5 .
CASSLALASEQYF TGCGCCAGCAGCTTGGCTCTAGCCAGTGAGCAGTACTTC TRBV5-1 . TRBJ2-5 .
CASSYGRDYEQYF TGTGCCAGCAGCTACGGGAGAGACTACGAGCAGTACTTC TRBV7-2 . TRBJ2-7 .
CASSLQTGENTGELFF TGTGCCAGCAGCCTGCAGACAGGGGAGAACACCGGGGAGCTGTTTTTT TRBV5-6 once TRBJ2-2 TRBD1
CASSPQGDSPLHF TGTGCCAGCTCACCCCAAGGGGATTCACCCCTCCACTTT TRBV18 few TRBJ1-6 .
CASSRQGAPNEQFF TGTGCCAGCAGTAGACAGGGGGCGCCGAATGAGCAGTTCTTC TRBV12-3/TRBV12-4 . TRBJ2-1 TRBD1
CSARDLELFSGNTIYF TGCAGTGCTAGAGATTTAGAGCTGTTCTCTGGAAACACCATATATTTT TRBV20-1 . TRBJ1-3 .
CASSQDRVEYGYTF TGCGCCAGCAGCCAGGACAGGGTTGAATATGGCTACACCTTC TRBV5-1 many TRBJ1-2 TRBD1
CASSGGRGPQHF TGTGCCAGCAGTGGGGGACGGGGGCCCCAGCATTTT TRBV27 . TRBJ1-5 .
CASSLGARDEQYF TGTGCCAGCAGCTTAGGTGCCAGAGATGAGCAGTACTTC TRBV7-4 . TRBJ2-5 .
CASSWQGFTDTQYF TGTGCCAGCAGTTGGCAGGGGTTCACAGATACGCAGTATTTT TRBV27 . TRBJ2-3 .
CASRWGLVADTQYF TGTGCCAGCAGATGGGGACTAGTGGCAGATACGCAGTATTTT TRBV6-2/TRBV6-3 many TRBJ2-3 TRBD2
CASSRGTEAFF TGTGCCAGCAGTCGGGGCACTGAAGCTTTCTTT TRBV6-1 . TRBJ1-1 .
CASSEVGGRGGNIQYF TGTGCCAGCAGTGAAGTGGGTGGGAGGGGGGGAAACATTCAGTACTTC TRBV6-1 few TRBJ2-4 .
CAISGGQGGTDTQYF TGTGCCATCAGTGGCGGACAGGGAGGCACAGATACGCAGTATTTT TRBV10-3 . TRBJ2-3 TRBD1
CASSQAQLGEQYF TGTGCCAGCAGCCAAGCTCAACTAGGTGAGCAGTACTTC TRBV14 . TRBJ2-5 .
CASSLGSWVEQFF TGTGCCAGCAGCTTAGGGTCCTGGGTTGAGCAGTTCTTC TRBV7-2 . TRBJ2-1 .